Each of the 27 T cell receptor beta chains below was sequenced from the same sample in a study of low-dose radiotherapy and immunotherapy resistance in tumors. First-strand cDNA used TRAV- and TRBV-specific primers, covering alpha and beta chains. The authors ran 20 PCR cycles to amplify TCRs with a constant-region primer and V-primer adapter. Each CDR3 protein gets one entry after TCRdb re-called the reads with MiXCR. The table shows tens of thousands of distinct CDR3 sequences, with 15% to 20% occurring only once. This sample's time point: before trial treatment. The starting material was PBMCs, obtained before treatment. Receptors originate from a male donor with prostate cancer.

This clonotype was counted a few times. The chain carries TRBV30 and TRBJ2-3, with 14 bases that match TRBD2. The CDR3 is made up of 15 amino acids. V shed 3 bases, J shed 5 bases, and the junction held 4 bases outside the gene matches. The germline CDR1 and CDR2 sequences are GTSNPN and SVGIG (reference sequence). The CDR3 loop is CAWREGTSGRDTQYF. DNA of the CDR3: TGTGCCTGGAGAGAAGGGACTAGCGGGAGAGATACGCAGTATTTT.

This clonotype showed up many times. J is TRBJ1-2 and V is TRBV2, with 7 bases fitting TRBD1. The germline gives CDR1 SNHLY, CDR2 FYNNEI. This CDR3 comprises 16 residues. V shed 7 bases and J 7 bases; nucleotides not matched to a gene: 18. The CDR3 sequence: CASTRELLTGRRGYTF. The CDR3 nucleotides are TGTGCCAGCACCCGAGAGCTTCTGACAGGGCGGCGTGGCTACACCTTC.

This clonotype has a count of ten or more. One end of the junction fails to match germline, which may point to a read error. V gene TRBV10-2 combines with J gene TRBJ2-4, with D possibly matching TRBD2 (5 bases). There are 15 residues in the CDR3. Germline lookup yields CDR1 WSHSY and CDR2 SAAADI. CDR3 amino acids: CASSQLELAKNIQYF. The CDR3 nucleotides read TGTGCCAGCAGTCAACTAGAACTAGCCAAAAACATTCAGTACTTC.

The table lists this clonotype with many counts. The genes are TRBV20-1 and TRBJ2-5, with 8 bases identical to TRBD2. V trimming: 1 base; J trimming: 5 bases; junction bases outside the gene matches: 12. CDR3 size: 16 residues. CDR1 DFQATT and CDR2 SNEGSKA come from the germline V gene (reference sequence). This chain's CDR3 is CSARVPGRGAGETQYF. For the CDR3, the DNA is TGCAGTGCTAGAGTTCCGGGGCGGGGGGCCGGGGAGACCCAGTACTTC.

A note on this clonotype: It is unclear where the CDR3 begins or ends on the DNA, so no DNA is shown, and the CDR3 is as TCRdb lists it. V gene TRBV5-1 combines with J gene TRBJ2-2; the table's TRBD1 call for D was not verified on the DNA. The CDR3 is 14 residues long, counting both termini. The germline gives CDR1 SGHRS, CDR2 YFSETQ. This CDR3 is CASSLDRAGELFFF.

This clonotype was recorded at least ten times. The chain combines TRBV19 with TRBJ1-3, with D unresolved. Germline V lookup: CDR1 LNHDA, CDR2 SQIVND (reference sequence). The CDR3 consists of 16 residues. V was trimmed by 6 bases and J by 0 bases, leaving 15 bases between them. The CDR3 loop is CASRPFPGTSGNTIYF. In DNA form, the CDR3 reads TGTGCCAGTAGACCCTTTCCGGGAACCTCTGGAAACACCATATATTTT.

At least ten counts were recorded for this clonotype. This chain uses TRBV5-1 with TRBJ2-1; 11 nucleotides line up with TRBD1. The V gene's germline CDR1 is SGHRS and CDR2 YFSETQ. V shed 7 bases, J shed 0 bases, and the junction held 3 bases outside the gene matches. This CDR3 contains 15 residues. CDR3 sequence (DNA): TGCGCCAGCGGACAGGGGGCGAGCTCCTACAATGAGCAGTTCTTC. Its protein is CASGQGASSYNEQFF.

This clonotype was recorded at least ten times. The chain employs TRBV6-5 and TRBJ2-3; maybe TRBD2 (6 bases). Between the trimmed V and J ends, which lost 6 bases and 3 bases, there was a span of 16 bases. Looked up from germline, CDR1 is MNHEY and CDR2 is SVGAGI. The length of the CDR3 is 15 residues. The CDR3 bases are TGTGCCAGCAGCTCCTCCGGGGCGGGAACAGATACGCAGTATTTT. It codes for CASSSSGAGTDTQYF.

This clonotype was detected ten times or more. CDR3 in amino acids: CASSKDGSTYEQYF. The CDR3 DNA is TGCGCCAGCAGCAAGGACGGGAGTACCTACGAGCAGTACTTC. The chain uses TRBV5-1 and TRBJ2-7, with D possibly TRBD2 on 6 matching bases. The V end lost 4 bases, the J end lost 2 bases, and 13 bases lay between the germline ends. This CDR3 spans 14 amino acids. Germline CDR1 reads SGHRS; CDR2 reads YFSETQ.

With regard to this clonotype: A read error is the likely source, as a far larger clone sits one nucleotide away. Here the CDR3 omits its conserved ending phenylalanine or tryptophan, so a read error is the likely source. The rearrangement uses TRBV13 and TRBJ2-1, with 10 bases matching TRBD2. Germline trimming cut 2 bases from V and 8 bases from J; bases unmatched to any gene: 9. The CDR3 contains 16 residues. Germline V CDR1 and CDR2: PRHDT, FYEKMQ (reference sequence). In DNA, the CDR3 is TGTGCCAGCAGCTTACAAATAGCGGGAGGTTTGGATGAGCAGTTCTCC. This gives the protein CASSLQIAGGLDEQFS.

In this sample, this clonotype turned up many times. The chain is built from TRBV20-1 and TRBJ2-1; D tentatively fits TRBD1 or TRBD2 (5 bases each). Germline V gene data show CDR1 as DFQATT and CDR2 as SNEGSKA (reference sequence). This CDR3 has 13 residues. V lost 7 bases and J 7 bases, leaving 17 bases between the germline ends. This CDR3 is CSGPGPNSNEQFF. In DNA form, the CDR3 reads TGCAGTGGACCGGGACCCAATAGTAATGAGCAGTTCTTC.

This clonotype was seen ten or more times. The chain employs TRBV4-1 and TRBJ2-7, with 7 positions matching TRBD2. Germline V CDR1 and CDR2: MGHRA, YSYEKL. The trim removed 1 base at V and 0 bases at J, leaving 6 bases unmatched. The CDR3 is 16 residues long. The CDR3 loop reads CASSQGWLAASYEQYF. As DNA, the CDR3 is TGCGCCAGCAGCCAAGGTTGGCTAGCGGCCTCCTACGAGCAGTACTTC.

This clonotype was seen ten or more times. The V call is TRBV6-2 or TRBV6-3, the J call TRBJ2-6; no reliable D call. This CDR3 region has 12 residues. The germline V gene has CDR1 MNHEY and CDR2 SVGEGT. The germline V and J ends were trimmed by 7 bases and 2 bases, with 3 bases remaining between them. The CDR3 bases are TGTGCCAGCACTCCTGGGGCCAACGTCCTGACTTTC. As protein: CASTPGANVLTF.

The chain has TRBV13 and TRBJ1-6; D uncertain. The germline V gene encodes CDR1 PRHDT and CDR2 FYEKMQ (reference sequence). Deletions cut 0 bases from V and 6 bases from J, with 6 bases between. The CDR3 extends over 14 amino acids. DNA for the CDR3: TGTGCCAGCAGCTTAGGGAACAGTAATTCACCCCTCCACTTT. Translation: CASSLGNSNSPLHF.

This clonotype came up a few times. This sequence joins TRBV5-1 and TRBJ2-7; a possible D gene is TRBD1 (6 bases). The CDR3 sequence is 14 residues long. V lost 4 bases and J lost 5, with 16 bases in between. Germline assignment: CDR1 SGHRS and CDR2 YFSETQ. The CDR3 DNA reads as TGCGCCAGCAGCGCAAATACAGGGAACAACGAGCAGTACTTC. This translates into CASSANTGNNEQYF. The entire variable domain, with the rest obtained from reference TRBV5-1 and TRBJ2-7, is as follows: KAGVTQTPRYLIKTRGQQVTLSCSPISGHRSVSWYQQTPGQGLQFLFEYFSETQRNKGNFPGRFSGRQFSNSRSEMNVSTLELGDSALYLCASSANTGNNEQYFGPGTRLTVT.

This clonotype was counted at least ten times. In nucleotides, the CDR3 is TGTGCCACCTCGACAGGGACGAGCTCCTACGAGCAGTACTTC. Translation: CATSTGTSSYEQYF. The genes are TRBV6-2 or TRBV6-3 and TRBJ2-7; 7 positions match TRBD1. CDR3 length equals 14 residues. V was pared by 10 bases and J by 0 bases, with 9 bases of the junction left unmatched. CDR1 and CDR2 from the germline V gene are MNHEY and SVGEGT.

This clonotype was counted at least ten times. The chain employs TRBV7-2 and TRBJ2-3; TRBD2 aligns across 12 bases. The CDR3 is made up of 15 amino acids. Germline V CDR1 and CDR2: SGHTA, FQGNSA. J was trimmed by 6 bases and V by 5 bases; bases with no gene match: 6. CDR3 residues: CASSPQTSGGDTQYF. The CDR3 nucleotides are TGTGCCAGCAGCCCCCAGACTAGCGGGGGTGATACGCAGTATTTT.

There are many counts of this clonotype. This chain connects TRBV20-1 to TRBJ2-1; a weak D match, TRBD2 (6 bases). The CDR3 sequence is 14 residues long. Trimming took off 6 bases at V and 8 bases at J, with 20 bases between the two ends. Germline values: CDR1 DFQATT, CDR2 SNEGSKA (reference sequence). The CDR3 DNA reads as TGCAGTGCGCGAAGGGGCGGGGACTTCCATGAGCAGTTCTTC. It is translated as CSARRGGDFHEQFF.

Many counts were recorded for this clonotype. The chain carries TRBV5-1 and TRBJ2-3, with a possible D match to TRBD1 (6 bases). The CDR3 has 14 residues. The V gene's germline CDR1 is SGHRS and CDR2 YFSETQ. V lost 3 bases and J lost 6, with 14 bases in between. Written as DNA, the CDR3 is TGCGCCAGCAGCTCACAGGACAGAACCGATACGCAGTATTTT. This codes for CASSSQDRTDTQYF.

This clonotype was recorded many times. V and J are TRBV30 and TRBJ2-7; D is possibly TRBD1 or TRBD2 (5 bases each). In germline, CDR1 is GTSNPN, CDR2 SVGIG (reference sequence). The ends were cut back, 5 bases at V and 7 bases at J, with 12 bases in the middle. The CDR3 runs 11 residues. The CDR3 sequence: CAWGDGVEQYF. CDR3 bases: TGTGCCTGGGGGGACGGGGTTGAGCAGTACTTC.

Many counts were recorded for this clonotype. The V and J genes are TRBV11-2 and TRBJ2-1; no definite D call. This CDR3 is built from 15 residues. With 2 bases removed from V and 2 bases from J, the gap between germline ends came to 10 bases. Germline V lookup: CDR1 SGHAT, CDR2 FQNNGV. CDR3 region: CASSLFRATYNEQFF. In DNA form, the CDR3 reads TGTGCCAGCAGCTTATTTCGTGCCACCTACAATGAGCAGTTCTTC. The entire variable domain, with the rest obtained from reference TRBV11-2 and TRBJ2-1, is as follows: EAGVAQSPRYKIIEKRQSVAFWCNPISGHATLYWYQQILGQGPKLLIQFQNNGVVDDSQLPKDRFSAERLKGVDSTLKIQPAKLEDSAVYLCASSLFRATYNEQFFGPGTRLTVL.

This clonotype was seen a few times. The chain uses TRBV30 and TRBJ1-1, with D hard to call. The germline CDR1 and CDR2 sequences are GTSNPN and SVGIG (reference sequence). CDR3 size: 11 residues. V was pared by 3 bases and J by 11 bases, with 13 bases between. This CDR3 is CAWREAASAFF. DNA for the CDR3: TGTGCCTGGAGGGAGGCGGCATCGGCTTTCTTT.

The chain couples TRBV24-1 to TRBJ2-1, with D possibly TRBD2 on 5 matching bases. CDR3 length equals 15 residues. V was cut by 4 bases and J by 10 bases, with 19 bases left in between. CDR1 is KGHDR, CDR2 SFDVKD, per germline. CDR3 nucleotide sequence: TGTGCCACCAGTGACCACGGACTGAGGGTGGGGGAGCAGTTCTTC. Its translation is CATSDHGLRVGEQFF.

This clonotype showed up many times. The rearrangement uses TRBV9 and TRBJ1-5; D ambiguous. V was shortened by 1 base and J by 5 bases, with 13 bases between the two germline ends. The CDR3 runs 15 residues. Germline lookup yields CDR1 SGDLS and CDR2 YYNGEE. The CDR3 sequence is CASSVTPTRDQPQHF. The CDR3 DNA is TGTGCCAGCAGCGTAACCCCCACTCGGGATCAGCCCCAGCATTTT.

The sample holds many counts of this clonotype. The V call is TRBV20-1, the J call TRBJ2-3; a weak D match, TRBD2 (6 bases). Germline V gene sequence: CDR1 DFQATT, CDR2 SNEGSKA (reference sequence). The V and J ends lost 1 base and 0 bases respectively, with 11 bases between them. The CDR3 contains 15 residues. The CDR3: CSARGGAGSTDTQYF. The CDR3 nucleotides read TGCAGTGCTAGAGGCGGCGCGGGGAGCACAGATACGCAGTATTTT.

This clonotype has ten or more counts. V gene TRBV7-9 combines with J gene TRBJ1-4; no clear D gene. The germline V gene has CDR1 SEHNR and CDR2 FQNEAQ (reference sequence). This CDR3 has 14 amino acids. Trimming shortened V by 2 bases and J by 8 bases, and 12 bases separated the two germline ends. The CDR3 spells CASSLPPMREKLFF. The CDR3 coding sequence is TGTGCCAGCAGCTTACCACCCATGAGGGAAAAACTGTTTTTT.

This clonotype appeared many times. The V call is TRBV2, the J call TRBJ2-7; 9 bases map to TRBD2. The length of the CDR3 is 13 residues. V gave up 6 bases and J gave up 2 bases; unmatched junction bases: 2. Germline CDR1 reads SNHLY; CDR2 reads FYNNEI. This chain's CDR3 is CASRTSGTYEQYF. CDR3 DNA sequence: TGTGCCAGCAGGACTAGCGGCACCTACGAGCAGTACTTC.